The clone carrying this TCR beta chain appeared a few times. The sample is drawn from a study of identical twins. Germline V lookup: CDR1 MNHNS, CDR2 SASEGT. CDR3 length: 15 amino acids. The ends lost 6 bases at V and 7 bases at J; junction bases unmatched: 9. TCRdb fed the 5' RACE reads into MiXCR, producing one record per CDR3 protein. The table lists about 890,000 distinct CDR3 sequences, roughly an eighth of them singletons, with around 1.5% in the top ten. The same sample was also studied in work on yellow fever vaccine responses in identical twins.

V is TRBV6-1 and J is TRBJ2-2, with 9 positions matching TRBD2. The sequence was collected from a young woman in good health. Sequencing was carried out using PBMCs. This chain's CDR3 is CASSSGTSSGGELFF. The CDR3 coding sequence is TGTGCCAGCAGCTCCGGGACTAGCTCGGGCGGGGAGCTGTTTTTT.